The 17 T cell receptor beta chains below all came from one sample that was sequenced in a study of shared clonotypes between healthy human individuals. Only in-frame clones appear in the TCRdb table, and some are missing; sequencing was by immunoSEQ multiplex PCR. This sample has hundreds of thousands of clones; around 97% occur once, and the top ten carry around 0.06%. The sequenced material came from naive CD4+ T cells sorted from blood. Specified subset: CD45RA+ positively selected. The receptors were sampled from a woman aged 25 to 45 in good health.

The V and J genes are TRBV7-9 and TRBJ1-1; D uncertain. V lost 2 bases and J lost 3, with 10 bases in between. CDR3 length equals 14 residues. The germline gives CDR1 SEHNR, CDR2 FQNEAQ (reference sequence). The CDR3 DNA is TGTGCCAGCAGCTTAATTGTCCCAGACACTGAAGCTTTCTTT. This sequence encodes CASSLIVPDTEAFF. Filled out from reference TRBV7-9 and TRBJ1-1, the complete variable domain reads DTGVSQNPRHKITKRGQNVTFRCDPISEHNRLYWYRQTLGQGPEFLTYFQNEAQLEKSRLLSDRFSAERPKGSFSTLEIQRTEQGDSAMYLCASSLIVPDTEAFFGQGTRLTVV.

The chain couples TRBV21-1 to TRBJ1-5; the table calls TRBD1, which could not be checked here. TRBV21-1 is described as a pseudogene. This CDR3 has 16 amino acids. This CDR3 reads CASSTAGQGTNQPQHF. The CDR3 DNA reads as TGTGCCAGCAGCACTGCGGGACAGGGGACCAATCAGCCCCAGCATTTT.

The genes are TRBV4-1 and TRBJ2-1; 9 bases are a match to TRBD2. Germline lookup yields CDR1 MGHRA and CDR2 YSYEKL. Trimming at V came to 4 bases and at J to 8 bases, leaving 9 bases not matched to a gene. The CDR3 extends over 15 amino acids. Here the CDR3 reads CASSLNPREGYEQFF. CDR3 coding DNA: TGCGCCAGCAGCCTCAACCCGCGGGAGGGCTATGAGCAGTTCTTC.

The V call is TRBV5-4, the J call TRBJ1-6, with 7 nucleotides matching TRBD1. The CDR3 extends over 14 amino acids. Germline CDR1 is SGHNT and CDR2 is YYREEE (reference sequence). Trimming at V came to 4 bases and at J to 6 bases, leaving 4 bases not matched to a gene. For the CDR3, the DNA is TGTGCCAGCAGCACCCGGGACAGTAATTCACCCCTCCACTTT. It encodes CASSTRDSNSPLHF.

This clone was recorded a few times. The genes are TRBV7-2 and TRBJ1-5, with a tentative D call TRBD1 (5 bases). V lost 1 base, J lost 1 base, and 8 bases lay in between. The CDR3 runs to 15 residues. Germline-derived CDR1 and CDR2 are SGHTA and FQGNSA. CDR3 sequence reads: CASSLEGASNQPQHF. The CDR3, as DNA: TGTGCCAGCAGCTTAGAAGGGGCGAGCAATCAGCCCCAGCATTTT.

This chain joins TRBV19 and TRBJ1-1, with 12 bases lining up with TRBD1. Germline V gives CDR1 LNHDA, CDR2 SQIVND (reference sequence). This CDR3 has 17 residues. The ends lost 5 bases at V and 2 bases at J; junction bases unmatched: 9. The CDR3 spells CASSPGTGGAGNTEAFF. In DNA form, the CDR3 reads TGTGCCAGTAGTCCCGGGACAGGGGGCGCGGGTAACACTGAAGCTTTCTTT. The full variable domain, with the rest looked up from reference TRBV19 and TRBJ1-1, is DGGITQSPKYLFRKEGQNVTLSCEQNLNHDAMYWYRQDPGQGLRLIYYSQIVNDFQKGDIAEGYSVSREKKESFPLTVTSAQKNPTAFYLCASSPGTGGAGNTEAFFGQGTRLTVV.

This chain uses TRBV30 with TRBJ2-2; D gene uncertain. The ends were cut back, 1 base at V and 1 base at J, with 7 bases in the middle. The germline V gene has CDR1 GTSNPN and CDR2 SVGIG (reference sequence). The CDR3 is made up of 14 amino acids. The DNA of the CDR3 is TGTGCCTGGAGTGAGGCCCAGAACACCGGGGAGCTGTTTTTT. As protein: CAWSEAQNTGELFF.

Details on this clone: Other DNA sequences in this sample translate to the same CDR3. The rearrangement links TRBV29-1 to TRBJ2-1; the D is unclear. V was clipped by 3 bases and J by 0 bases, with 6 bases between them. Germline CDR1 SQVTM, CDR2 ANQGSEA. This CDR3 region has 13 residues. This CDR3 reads CSVERSSYNEQFF. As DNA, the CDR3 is TGCAGCGTTGAGCGGAGCTCCTACAATGAGCAGTTCTTC.

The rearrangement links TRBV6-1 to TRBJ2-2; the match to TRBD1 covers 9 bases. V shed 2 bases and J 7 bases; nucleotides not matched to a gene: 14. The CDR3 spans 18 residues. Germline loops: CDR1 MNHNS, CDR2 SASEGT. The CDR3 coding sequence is TGTGCCAGCAGTGAACTACCCGGACAGGGGCTGCGTGGCGGGGAGCTGTTTTTT. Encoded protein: CASSELPGQGLRGGELFF.

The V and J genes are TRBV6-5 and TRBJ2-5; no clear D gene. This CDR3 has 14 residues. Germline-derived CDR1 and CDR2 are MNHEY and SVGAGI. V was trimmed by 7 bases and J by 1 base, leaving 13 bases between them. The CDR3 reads CASKQDIIQETQYF. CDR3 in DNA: TGTGCCAGCAAGCAAGACATAATCCAAGAGACCCAGTACTTC.

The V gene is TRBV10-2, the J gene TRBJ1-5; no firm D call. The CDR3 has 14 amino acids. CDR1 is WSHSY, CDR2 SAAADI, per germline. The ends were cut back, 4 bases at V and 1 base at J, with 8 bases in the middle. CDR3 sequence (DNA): TGCGCCAGCAGTGGAGCAGTGAGCAATCAGCCCCAGCATTTT. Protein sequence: CASSGAVSNQPQHF.

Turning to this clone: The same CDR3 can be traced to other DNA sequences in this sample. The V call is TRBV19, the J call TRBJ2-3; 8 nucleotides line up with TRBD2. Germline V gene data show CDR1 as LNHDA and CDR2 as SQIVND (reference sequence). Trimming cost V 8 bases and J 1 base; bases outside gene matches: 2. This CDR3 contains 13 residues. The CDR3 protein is CASRSGGTDTQYF. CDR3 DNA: TGTGCCAGTCGTAGCGGGGGCACAGATACGCAGTATTTT.

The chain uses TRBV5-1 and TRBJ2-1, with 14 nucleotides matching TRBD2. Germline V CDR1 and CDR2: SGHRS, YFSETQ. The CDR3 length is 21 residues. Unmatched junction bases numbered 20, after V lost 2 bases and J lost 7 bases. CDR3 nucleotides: TGCGCCAGCAGCTTACCCAGACGACAGGGAGAGACTAGCGGGAGGGGAAATGAGCAGTTCTTC. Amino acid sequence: CASSLPRRQGETSGRGNEQFF.

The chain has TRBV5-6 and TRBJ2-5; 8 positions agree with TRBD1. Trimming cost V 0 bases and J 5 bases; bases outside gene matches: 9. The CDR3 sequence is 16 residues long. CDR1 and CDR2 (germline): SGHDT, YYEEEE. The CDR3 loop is CASSLAGQGGGETQYF. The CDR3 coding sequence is TGTGCCAGCAGCTTGGCAGGACAGGGAGGCGGTGAGACCCAGTACTTC.

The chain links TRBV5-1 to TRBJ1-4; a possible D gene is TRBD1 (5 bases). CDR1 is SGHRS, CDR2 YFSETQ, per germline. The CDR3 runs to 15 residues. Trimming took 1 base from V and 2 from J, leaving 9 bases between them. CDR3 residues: CASSLFQGTNEKLFF. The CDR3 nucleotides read TGCGCCAGCAGCTTGTTTCAGGGTACTAATGAAAAACTGTTTTTT.

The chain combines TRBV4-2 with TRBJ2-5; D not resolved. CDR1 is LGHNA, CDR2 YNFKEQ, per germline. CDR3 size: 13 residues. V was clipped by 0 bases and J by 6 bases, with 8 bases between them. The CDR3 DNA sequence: TGTGCCAGCAGCCAAGATGGGTGGAAGACCCAGTACTTC. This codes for CASSQDGWKTQYF.

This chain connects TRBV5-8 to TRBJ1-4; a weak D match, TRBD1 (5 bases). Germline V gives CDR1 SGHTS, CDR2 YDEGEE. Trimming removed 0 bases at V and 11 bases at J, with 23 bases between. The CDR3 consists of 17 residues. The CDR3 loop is CASSLAKVAGERDKLFF. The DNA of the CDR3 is TGTGCCAGCAGCTTGGCCAAGGTCGCGGGGGAACGGGATAAACTGTTTTTT.